Listed below are T cell receptor beta chains from one sample, sequenced in a study of cytomegalovirus exposure and HLA in healthy donors. Libraries were prepared by immunoSEQ multiplex PCR; TCRdb keeps only in-frame clonotypes and omits some of them. Among about 110,000 clones listed, approximately 79% were seen once. Input material: PBMCs. These receptors were obtained from a woman aged 40 to 55 in good health and CMV-seropositive. Each CDR3 is given with its conserved first and last residue. Each record gives: clone size, J gene, D gene, V gene, CDR3 protein, CDR3 DNA. The D gene is left open where the match is weak. A clone size is listed for some rows: how often the clone was seen (once, few, many), or a class if it is expanded.

abundance: .
j_gene: TRBJ1-2
d_gene: .
v_gene: TRBV28
CDR3aa: CASLVGGWGYTF
CDR3nt: TGTGCCAGTCTAGTAGGGGGTTGGGGCTACACCTTC

abundance: .
j_gene: TRBJ1-4
d_gene: .
v_gene: TRBV15
CDR3aa: CATSRETGTNEKLFF
CDR3nt: TGTGCCACCAGCAGAGAGACGGGAACTAATGAAAAACTGTTTTTT

abundance: few
j_gene: TRBJ2-5
d_gene: TRBD2
v_gene: TRBV7-7
CDR3aa: CASSNLAGGPETQYF
CDR3nt: TGTGCTAGCAGCAATCTAGCGGGGGGGCCGGAGACCCAGTACTTC

abundance: .
j_gene: TRBJ1-6
d_gene: TRBD1
v_gene: TRBV19
CDR3aa: CASSIVTGTGNSPLHF
CDR3nt: TGTGCCAGTAGTATCGTTACCGGGACAGGGAATTCACCCCTCCACTTT

abundance: .
j_gene: TRBJ2-6
d_gene: .
v_gene: TRBV6-1
CDR3aa: CASSLDSSGANVLTF
CDR3nt: TGTGCCAGCAGCCTCGACAGTTCTGGGGCCAACGTCCTGACTTTC

abundance: .
j_gene: TRBJ2-7
d_gene: .
v_gene: TRBV5-1
CDR3aa: CASSLIVRGVQYF
CDR3nt: TGCGCCAGCAGCTTGATAGTTAGGGGCGTGCAGTACTTC

abundance: .
j_gene: TRBJ2-7
d_gene: TRBD1
v_gene: TRBV7-9
CDR3aa: CASSLGTGFSYEQYF
CDR3nt: TGTGCCAGCAGCTTAGGGACAGGGTTTTCCTACGAGCAGTACTTC

abundance: few
j_gene: TRBJ2-1
d_gene: .
v_gene: TRBV6-6
CDR3aa: CASSPQVRNEQFF
CDR3nt: TGTGCCAGCAGTCCGCAGGTTCGGAATGAGCAGTTCTTC

abundance: many
j_gene: TRBJ1-4
d_gene: .
v_gene: TRBV5-1
CDR3aa: CASSRNLATNEKLFF
CDR3nt: TGCGCCAGCAGCCGAAATCTGGCCACTAATGAAAAACTGTTTTTT

abundance: few
j_gene: TRBJ1-1
d_gene: .
v_gene: TRBV27
CDR3aa: CASRSAGLNTEAFF
CDR3nt: TGTGCCAGCAGATCGGCAGGGTTGAACACTGAAGCTTTCTTT

abundance: .
j_gene: TRBJ1-1
d_gene: .
v_gene: TRBV7-2
CDR3aa: CASSLDPGSGEAFF
CDR3nt: TGTGCCAGCAGCCTCGACCCGGGGAGTGGTGAAGCTTTCTTT

abundance: few
j_gene: TRBJ1-4
d_gene: .
v_gene: TRBV5-4
CDR3aa: CASSQDPQIVRDEKLFF
CDR3nt: TGTGCCAGCAGCCAAGATCCCCAGATCGTGAGGGATGAAAAACTGTTTTTT

abundance: .
j_gene: TRBJ1-2
d_gene: .
v_gene: TRBV7-3
CDR3aa: CASSSSRVYGYTF
CDR3nt: TGTGCCAGCAGCTCCTCCAGGGTATATGGCTACACCTTC

abundance: .
j_gene: TRBJ1-1
d_gene: .
v_gene: TRBV5-1
CDR3aa: CASSNRQANTEAFF
CDR3nt: TGCGCCAGCAGCAACCGACAGGCCAACACTGAAGCTTTCTTT

abundance: once
j_gene: TRBJ1-6
d_gene: .
v_gene: TRBV6-1
CDR3aa: CASSGGGPGNSYNSPLHF
CDR3nt: TGTGCCAGCAGTGGAGGAGGCCCGGGGAATTCCTATAATTCACCCCTCCACTTT

abundance: .
j_gene: TRBJ2-7
d_gene: .
v_gene: TRBV6-1
CDR3aa: CASSVGEVAFSYEQYF
CDR3nt: TGTGCCAGCAGTGTGGGCGAAGTAGCGTTTTCCTACGAGCAGTACTTC

abundance: .
j_gene: TRBJ1-6
d_gene: .
v_gene: TRBV6-1
CDR3aa: CASSGPGHNNSPLHF
CDR3nt: TGTGCCAGCAGTGGTCCGGGACACAATAATTCACCCCTCCACTTT

abundance: .
j_gene: TRBJ1-4
d_gene: .
v_gene: TRBV5-1
CDR3aa: CASSLRPGGRVGDEKLFF
CDR3nt: TGCGCCAGCAGCTTGAGGCCGGGGGGAAGGGTCGGTGATGAAAAACTGTTTTTT

abundance: few
j_gene: TRBJ1-6
d_gene: TRBD1
v_gene: TRBV5-1
CDR3aa: CASSPTGGNSPLHF
CDR3nt: TGCGCCAGCAGCCCGACAGGGGGGAATTCACCCCTCCACTTT

abundance: .
j_gene: TRBJ1-6
d_gene: .
v_gene: TRBV29-1
CDR3aa: CSVGENSPLHF
CDR3nt: TGCAGCGTGGGAGAAAATTCACCCCTCCACTTT

abundance: .
j_gene: TRBJ1-2
d_gene: TRBD1
v_gene: TRBV27
CDR3aa: CASRQGAGGYTF
CDR3nt: TGTGCCAGTCGACAGGGGGCTGGTGGCTACACCTTC